The clone carrying this T cell receptor (beta chain) has only a few counts. This sample is part of a study of blood T cell repertoires in COVID-19. Study context: Acute-phase and convalescent COVID-19 samples originated in the United States, Italy and Spain.

Profiled with immunoSEQ multiplex PCR; TCRdb holds only in-frame clones, not every one. Altogether tens of thousands of clones are present, approximately 91% being singletons, with the ten largest covering roughly 4%. This CDR3 is built from 11 residues. Trimming stripped 6 bases from V and 4 bases from J, with 9 bases between. In germline, CDR1 is SQVTM, CDR2 ANQGSEA. The source is a man aged 45-65 years with active COVID-19. The material sequenced was peripheral blood. The V gene is TRBV29-1, the J gene TRBJ1-2; no reliable D call. DNA for the CDR3: TGCAGCGTCGGGTACGGCTATGGCTACACCTTC. Its translation is CSVGYGYGYTF.